The 18 T cell receptor beta chains below come from one sample, sequenced in a study of blood T cell repertoires in COVID-19. Generated by immunoSEQ multiplex PCR, the TCRdb table keeps only in-frame clones and is missing some. This repertoire shows about 250,000 clones, roughly 82% found once; its top ten account for under 5.5%. The sequenced sample consisted of peripheral blood. All receptors derive from a woman of 80 years or more with active or convalescent COVID-19.

Only one count was recorded for this clone. V usage is TRBV6-4 and J usage is TRBJ2-2; TRBD2 agrees at 9 bases. Germline CDR1 reads MRHNA; CDR2 reads SNTAGT. This CDR3 has 15 amino acids. After removal of 6 bases from V and 8 bases from J, the junction contained 10 bases not matched to a gene. The CDR3 DNA reads as TGTGCCAGCAGCCCCCTTGCGGGAGGGCCAGGGGAGCTGTTTTTT. Translating gives CASSPLAGGPGELFF.

J is TRBJ1-5 and V is TRBV28; 8 nucleotides align to TRBD1. V lost 7 bases and J lost 12; bases outside the gene matches: 17. The CDR3 has 15 residues. The germline CDR1 and CDR2 sequences are MDHEN and SYDVKM. The CDR3 region is CASTTSGTGLRDQHF. In nucleotides, the CDR3 is TGTGCCAGCACTACTTCGGGGACAGGTCTCAGGGACCAGCATTTT.

V usage is TRBV5-1 and J usage is TRBJ2-5; 8 bases line up with TRBD1. The CDR3 sequence is 13 residues long. J gave up 1 base and V 9 bases, and 5 bases lay outside the gene matches. Looked up from germline, CDR1 is SGHRS and CDR2 is YFSETQ. This chain's CDR3 is CATSGGPQETQYF. CDR3 DNA: TGCGCCACGTCAGGGGGCCCCCAAGAGACCCAGTACTTC.

This chain's CDR3 is CASIAGSSRQETQYF. The DNA for the CDR3 is TGTGCCAGCATCGCGGGTAGCTCTCGCCAAGAGACCCAGTACTTC. The chain uses TRBV2 and TRBJ2-5, with D possibly TRBD2 on 5 matching bases. This CDR3 comprises 15 residues. The germline gives CDR1 SNHLY, CDR2 FYNNEI. The ends were cut back, 7 bases at V and 1 base at J, with 16 bases in the middle.

The V gene is TRBV5-1, the J gene TRBJ2-4, with 7 bases aligning to TRBD1. This CDR3 has 15 residues. With V trimmed by 4 bases and J by 1 base, 5 bases remained unmatched. Germline V gene sequence: CDR1 SGHRS, CDR2 YFSETQ. The CDR3 nucleotides are TGCGCCAGCAGCACGTTGACAGGGGCCAAAAACATTCAGTACTTC. This translates into CASSTLTGAKNIQYF.

The chain joins TRBV3-1 (or the pseudogene TRBV3-2) to TRBJ2-5, with D tentatively TRBD1 (5 bases). This CDR3 comprises 17 residues. Trimming removed 3 bases from V and 4 bases from J, with 21 bases in between. Germline-derived CDR1 and CDR2 are LGHDT and YNNKEL (reference sequence). The CDR3 region has the DNA TGTGCCAGCAGCCACTACGGACAAAAGATGGCTTCAGAGACCCAGTACTTC. Translation: CASSHYGQKMASETQYF.

The V and J genes are TRBV4-1 and TRBJ2-4; D is unclear. Germline loops: CDR1 MGHRA, CDR2 YSYEKL. This CDR3 spans 18 amino acids. V gave up 0 bases and J gave up 0 bases, with 15 bases separating them. The CDR3 nucleotides are TGCGCCAGCAGCCAAGATCCACAACTAACTTTAGCCAAAAACATTCAGTACTTC. Amino acid sequence: CASSQDPQLTLAKNIQYF.

This clone was found once. V is TRBV19 and J is TRBJ1-2, with 10 nucleotides matching TRBD1. V dropped 5 bases and J dropped 6; count of bases not matched to a gene: 3. The CDR3 has 13 amino acids. CDR1 LNHDA and CDR2 SQIVND come from the germline V gene (reference sequence). CDR3 in amino acids: CASSAGTGDGYTF. As DNA, the CDR3 is TGTGCCAGTAGTGCGGGGACAGGGGATGGCTACACCTTC.

V usage is TRBV25-1 and J usage is TRBJ1-4; maybe TRBD1 (6 bases). Germline V gene lookup returns CDR1 MGHDK and CDR2 SYGVNS. Trimming left V 3 bases short and J 12 bases short, with 14 bases between. The CDR3 extends over 13 amino acids. The CDR3 DNA is TGTGCCAGCAGTGACCCCACAGGGATCGAACTGTTTTTT. Translating it yields CASSDPTGIELFF.

V is TRBV19 and J is TRBJ1-5; 8 bases are a match to TRBD1. The CDR3 runs to 15 residues. Germline CDR1 reads LNHDA; CDR2 reads SQIVND (reference sequence). V lost 5 bases, J lost 5 bases, and 8 bases stayed unmatched. The CDR3 region has the DNA TGTGCCAGTAGTCTCGGGACAGGAGTATATCAGCCCCAGCATTTT. Translation: CASSLGTGVYQPQHF.

The genes are TRBV10-3 and TRBJ2-1, with D possibly being TRBD2 (6 bases). CDR3 size: 14 residues. CDR1 is ENHRY and CDR2 is SYGVKD in the germline V gene. Trimming took off 6 bases at V and 6 bases at J, with 15 bases between the two ends. The CDR3 DNA follows: TGTGCCATCAGGGACCTTGTGGGAGGCAATGAGCAGTTCTTC. This codes for CAIRDLVGGNEQFF.

V gene TRBV7-8 combines with J gene TRBJ2-1; D ambiguous. The CDR3 covers 15 residues. Germline values: CDR1 SGHVS, CDR2 FQNEAQ. V was clipped by 2 bases and J by 4 bases, with 12 bases between them. The CDR3 bases are TGTGCCAGCAGCTTAAGTCATGAGAGTTACAATGAGCAGTTCTTC. It yields the protein CASSLSHESYNEQFF. The variable domain in full, with the rest retrieved from reference TRBV7-8 and TRBJ2-1, is GAGVSQSPRYKVAKRGQDVALRCDPISGHVSLFWYQQALGQGPEFLTYFQNEAQLDKSGLPSDRFFAERPEGSVSTLKIQRTQQEDSAVYLCASSLSHESYNEQFFGPGTRLTVL.

The chain joins TRBV19 to TRBJ1-5; TRBD1 might be the D (6 bases). V was trimmed by 3 bases and J by 5 bases, leaving 8 bases between them. CDR1 is LNHDA and CDR2 is SQIVND in the germline V gene (reference sequence). The CDR3 is made up of 13 amino acids. CDR3 DNA: TGTGCCAGTAGTATTTGGACAGATCAGCCCCAGCATTTT. Translation gives CASSIWTDQPQHF.

The rearrangement links TRBV4-1 to TRBJ1-6, with 10 bases matching TRBD1. Losses at the gene ends were 2 bases for V and 9 bases for J; bases not matched to a gene: 7. The germline gives CDR1 MGHRA, CDR2 YSYEKL. This CDR3 spans 16 amino acids. This CDR3 reads CASSQSRQGASSPLHF. The CDR3 nucleotides are TGCGCCAGCAGCCAAAGTCGACAGGGGGCAAGTTCACCCCTCCACTTT.

J is TRBJ2-1 and V is TRBV2; D not resolved. The CDR3 runs to 14 residues. The ends were cut back, 7 bases at V and 4 bases at J, with 14 bases in the middle. The germline CDR1 and CDR2 sequences are SNHLY and FYNNEI. CDR3 residues: CASTATASYNEQFF. The CDR3 DNA sequence: TGTGCCAGCACAGCAACAGCATCTTACAATGAGCAGTTCTTC. The full variable domain, its missing parts supplied by reference TRBV2 and TRBJ2-1, is EPEVTQTPSHQVTQMGQEVILRCVPISNHLYFYWYRQILGQKVEFLVSFYNNEISEKSEIFDDQFSVERPDGSNFTLKIRSTKLEDSAMYFCASTATASYNEQFFGPGTRLTVL.

This clone was detected only once. The chain couples TRBV10-3 to TRBJ2-3, with 11 positions matching TRBD2. The CDR3 has 17 amino acids. Germline values: CDR1 ENHRY, CDR2 SYGVKD. V was clipped by 3 bases and J by 3 bases; unmatched bases: 8. Written as DNA, the CDR3 is TGTGCCATCAGTGAAGGTTGGGCTAGCGGGAGGACAGATACGCAGTATTTT. Protein product: CAISEGWASGRTDTQYF.

The rearrangement joins TRBV14 to TRBJ2-5; TRBD2 agrees at 11 bases. The length of the CDR3 is 15 residues. Germline V lookup: CDR1 SGHDN, CDR2 FVKESK. Trimming cost V 4 bases and J 5 bases; bases outside gene matches: 6. The CDR3 DNA reads as TGTGCCAGCAGCCCACTAGCGGGAGCCTATGAGACCCAGTACTTC. Its protein is CASSPLAGAYETQYF.

The rearrangement uses TRBV27 and TRBJ2-5, with D maybe TRBD1 (6 bases). The germline V gene has CDR1 MNHEY and CDR2 SMNVEV (reference sequence). Trimming pared 4 bases from V and 4 bases from J, leaving 22 bases between. This CDR3 is built from 17 residues. CDR3 loop: CASSSTSGTSQRETQYF. In DNA form, the CDR3 reads TGTGCCAGCAGTTCCACCTCCGGGACATCCCAGCGAGAGACCCAGTACTTC.